This T cell receptor (beta chain) originates from a study of human versus mouse CDR3 diversity and MHC coevolution. Sorting isolated naive CD4 T cells lacking CD45RO and expressing CD62L. Of note for this clone: The antigen remains undetermined.

The table came from immunoSEQ multiplex PCR; TCRdb's copy has only in-frame clones and leaves some out. The data hold about 81,000 clones, with around 93% observed a single time. The V segment lost 4 bases and the J segment 3 bases; nucleotides outside the gene matches: 5. Germline V lookup: CDR1 SNHLY, CDR2 FYNNEI. CDR3 length: 14 residues. Findings and limits, study-wide: By iCHAO1, human TCR beta clonotypes numbered approximately 1.6 million, the most.

The V gene is TRBV2, the J gene TRBJ2-7, with 8 bases fitting TRBD2. The TCR sequence derives from a person aged 30 to 69 in good health. Sequenced material: naive CD4+ T cells from blood. Subset of the sample: CD45RO-negative CD62L-positive naive CD4 T cells. CDR3 sequence: CASSVGRGSYEQYF. CDR3 coding DNA: TGTGCCAGCAGTGTCGGGAGGGGGAGCTACGAGCAGTACTTC.